This T cell receptor (beta chain) is drawn from a study of blood T cell repertoires in COVID-19 (dated by TCRdb to about 2020). Looking at the study overall: Samples from collaborators originated in the United States, Italy and Spain and spanned both the acute and convalescent phases of COVID-19. The material from the prospective study consisted of cDNA or gDNA derived from T cells, B-cell-depleted T cells, or PBMCs. The sample metadata nearly always contained a de-identified subject ID, COVID-19 status, age in years and sex. Samples were obtained from the ongoing ImmuneRACE study (first 160 participants) and from over 1,000 subjects provided by 6 global collaborators. The dataset comprised deeply sampled blood TCRbeta repertoires from subjects exposed to, actively infected with, or recovered from COVID-19. Where available, HLA class I and class II types were obtained from metadata supplied by the sample provider rather than from assay-based typing. The repertoires were released in a freely available public database meant as a resource for research on the immune response to SARS-CoV-2.

The CDR3 sequence holds 15 residues, the cysteine and phenylalanine included. The CDR3 DNA has 45 bases and is translated from base 1. CDR1 and CDR2 were assigned from the germline V gene (reference sequence) as SGHNT and YYREEE. Relative to germline, V is 4 bases shorter and J is 2 bases shorter, with 15 bases between their ends. On this clone: The antigen it recognizes is unknown. Per-base quality was not reported, and no clone a single base away is much larger than it.

The study at large found these results: How much clinical and demographic metadata was included differed by source and by participant, and the metadata was provided uncurated.

The collaborating institutions used their own protocols to collect whole blood in K2EDTA tubes. Collaborator samples were shipped for TCRbeta analysis as frozen whole blood, isolated PBMCs, or DNA extracted from either sample type. The immunoSEQ Assay, a bias-controlled multiplex PCR, was used to amplify TCRbeta CDR3 regions from genomic DNA. In the original analysis: Nucleated cell counts per sample were estimated from amplification of reference gene primers within the assay. Sequence reads were collapsed and filtered to measure the absolute abundance of every unique TCRbeta CDR3 rearrangement. For each sample, productive Simpson clonality was calculated as the square root of Simpson's diversity index over productive rearrangements. TCRdb carries this immuneACCESS record with in-frame sequences only. Its versions omit some clonotypes, under half of them owing to an unresolved V gene in the studies checked, with the rest unexplained. The DNA was the basis for D and trimming; V, J and clone size are from that table. The table for this sample lists fewer than 90,000 clones; about 87% of them were counted only once. Together, the top ten hold more than 6.5% of the sample.

Here the chain combines TRBV5-4 and TRBJ2-5, with TRBD1 as a weak D call on 6 bases. This sequence originates from an elderly woman with active COVID-19. Sequenced input: peripheral blood. The encoded CDR3 is CASSLPGTIQETQYF. The nucleotide sequence is given as TGTGCCAGCAGCCTTCCCGGGACAATACAAGAGACCCAGTACTTC.